This is a list of T cell receptor beta chains from one sample in a study of OX40 agonist ivuxolimab in advanced cancers. Method: immunoSEQ multiplex PCR; TCRdb's copy keeps in-frame clones and lacks some. Among around 30,000 clones listed, over 90% were seen once. Sequences were derived from CD4+ or CD8+ T cells sorted from blood, sampled in a trial of the OX40 agonist ivuxolimab. These TCRs come from an adult with an advanced solid tumor such as melanoma, head and neck, liver or kidney cancer. Both conserved end residues are trimmed from each CDR3. Fields, in order: V gene, J gene, CDR3 protein.

TRBV6-1,TRBJ2-6,ASGPFSGANVLT
TRBV6-1,TRBJ2-1,ASSEGLAGYNEQF
TRBV2,TRBJ1-3,ASSEAEAIGNTIY
TRBV11-1,TRBJ2-1,ASSLQEEAEQF
TRBV18,TRBJ2-5,ASSPSREQETQY
TRBV19,TRBJ1-4,ASREDGTNEKLF
TRBV7-9,TRBJ2-5,ASSLVGTSGETQY
TRBV2,TRBJ2-2,ASGGRRDGELF
TRBV7-3,TRBJ2-1,ASSLNAVYNEQF
TRBV7-2,TRBJ2-2,ASSSWGTGELF
TRBV9,TRBJ2-5,ASSVNPGGGETQY
TRBV2,TRBJ2-4,ASRGLAGGPAKNIQY
TRBV7-9,TRBJ1-2,ASSLSTGVYGYT
TRBV9,TRBJ2-7,ASSPRLAGEYEQY
TRBV19,TRBJ2-1,ASSMGPRSSYNEQF
TRBV27,TRBJ2-3,ASRATSTDTQY
TRBV7-8,TRBJ1-5,ASSLAVAGNNQPQH
TRBV19,TRBJ1-5,ASSIWGGNQPQH
TRBV2,TRBJ2-2,ASSAQGPGELF
TRBV6-1,TRBJ2-2,ALSRVLNTGELF
TRBV18,TRBJ1-2,ASSPSGGQQNYGYT
TRBV7-6,TRBJ2-5,ASSLAAGAQETQY
TRBV2,TRBJ1-4,ASSWTGDSEKLF
TRBV5-1,TRBJ1-2,ASSLALEGGYT
TRBV19,TRBJ1-3,ASSIRTASGNTIY
TRBV19,TRBJ2-6,ASNLIASGANVLT
TRBV30,TRBJ1-5,AWSPPNQPQH
TRBV7-2,TRBJ2-3,ASSLDLAGTGTDTQY
TRBV6-5,TRBJ1-5,ASSSAGTEDQPQH
TRBV12-5,TRBJ2-5,ASGLGQGATQETQY
TRBV20-1,TRBJ2-3,SARVPDTQY
TRBV11-2,TRBJ2-7,ASSLDGLQTSGRSEQY
TRBV10-3,TRBJ1-6,AISEPGQYNSPLH
TRBV4-3,TRBJ2-1,ASSQIDRDNEQF
TRBV30,TRBJ1-2,AWEGDRDHGYT
TRBV9,TRBJ1-1,ASSVALNTEAF